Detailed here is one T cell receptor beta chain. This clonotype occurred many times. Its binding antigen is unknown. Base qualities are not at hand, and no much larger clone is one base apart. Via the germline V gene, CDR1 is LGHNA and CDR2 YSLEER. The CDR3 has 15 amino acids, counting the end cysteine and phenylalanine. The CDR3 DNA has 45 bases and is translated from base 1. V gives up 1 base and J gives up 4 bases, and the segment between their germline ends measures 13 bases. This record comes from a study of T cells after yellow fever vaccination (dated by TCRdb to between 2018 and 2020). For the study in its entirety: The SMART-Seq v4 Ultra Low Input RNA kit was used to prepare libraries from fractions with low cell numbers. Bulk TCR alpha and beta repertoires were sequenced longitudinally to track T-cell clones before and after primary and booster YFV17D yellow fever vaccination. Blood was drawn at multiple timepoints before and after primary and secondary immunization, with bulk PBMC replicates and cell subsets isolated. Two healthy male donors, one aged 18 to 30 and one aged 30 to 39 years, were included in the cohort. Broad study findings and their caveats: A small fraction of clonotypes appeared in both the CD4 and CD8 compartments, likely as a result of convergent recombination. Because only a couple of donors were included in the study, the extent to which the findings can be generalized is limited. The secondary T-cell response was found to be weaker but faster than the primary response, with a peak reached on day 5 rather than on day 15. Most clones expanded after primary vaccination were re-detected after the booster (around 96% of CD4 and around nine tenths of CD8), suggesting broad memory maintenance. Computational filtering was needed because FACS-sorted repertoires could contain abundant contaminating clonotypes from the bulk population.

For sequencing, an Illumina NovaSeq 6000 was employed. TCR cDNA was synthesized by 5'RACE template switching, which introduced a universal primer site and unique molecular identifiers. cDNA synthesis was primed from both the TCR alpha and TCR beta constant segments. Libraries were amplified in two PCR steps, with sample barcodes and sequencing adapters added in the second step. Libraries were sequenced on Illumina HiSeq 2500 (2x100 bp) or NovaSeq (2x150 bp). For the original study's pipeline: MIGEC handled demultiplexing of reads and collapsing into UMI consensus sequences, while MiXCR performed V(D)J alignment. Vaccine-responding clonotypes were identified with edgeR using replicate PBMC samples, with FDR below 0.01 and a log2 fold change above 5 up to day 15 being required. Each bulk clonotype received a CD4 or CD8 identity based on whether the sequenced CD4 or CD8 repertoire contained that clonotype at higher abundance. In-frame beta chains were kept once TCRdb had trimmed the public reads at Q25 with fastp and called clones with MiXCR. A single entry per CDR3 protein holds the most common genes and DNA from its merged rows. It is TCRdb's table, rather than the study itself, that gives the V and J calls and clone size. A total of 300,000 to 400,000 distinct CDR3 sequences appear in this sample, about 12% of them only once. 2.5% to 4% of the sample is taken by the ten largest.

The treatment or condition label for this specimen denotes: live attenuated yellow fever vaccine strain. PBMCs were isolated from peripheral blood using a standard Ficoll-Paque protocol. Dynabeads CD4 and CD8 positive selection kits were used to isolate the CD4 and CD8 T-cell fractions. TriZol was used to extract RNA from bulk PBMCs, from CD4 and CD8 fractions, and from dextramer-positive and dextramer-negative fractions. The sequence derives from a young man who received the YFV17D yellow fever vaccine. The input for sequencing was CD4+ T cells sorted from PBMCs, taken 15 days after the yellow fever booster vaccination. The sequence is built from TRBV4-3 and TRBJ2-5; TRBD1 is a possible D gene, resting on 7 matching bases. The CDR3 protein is CASSQVGQGGETQYF. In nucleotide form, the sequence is TGCGCCAGCAGCCAAGTTGGGCAGGGGGGAGAGACCCAGTACTTC.